The TCR beta chain under discussion was sequenced for a study of vaccination and CD4 T cells after COVID-19. Overall study: Investigators took post-vaccine samples a median roughly 73 days after dose two, within a range of 14 to 241. General study results and limits: Researchers report that a median 86.3% of reactive clones in convalescent patients surfaced only post-vaccination.

The count of this clonotype is one. Its antigen is unidentified. The CDR3 is 14 residues long. Germline-derived CDR1 and CDR2 are SGHVS and FNYEAQ. Unmatched junction bases numbered 3, after V lost 7 bases and J lost 3 bases. Each CDR3 protein is one row after TCRdb ran MiXCR on the PCR reads. The table includes over 15,000 distinct CDR3 sequences, around 69% detected once. The J gene is TRBJ2-2, the V gene TRBV7-6; 9 bases match TRBD2. This sample comprised CD4+ T cells from blood, obtained after SARS-CoV-2 vaccination. The TCR sequence derives from a human donor who had recovered from COVID-19. The CDR3 spells CASIPSGDTGELFF. The CDR3 region has the DNA TGTGCCAGCATCCCTAGCGGGGACACCGGGGAGCTGTTTTTT.